This is a list of T cell receptor beta chains from one sample in a study of T-cell reconstitution after alpha-beta-depleted transplantation in children. MiXCR was run by TCRdb on the PCR reads, yielding one entry per CDR3 protein. Of approximately 1,000,000 distinct CDR3 sequences detected, roughly 29% appear once; the ten largest clones hold about 28%. The sequencing here drew on PBMCs, mostly from graft donor cells, taken 360 days after TCRalphabeta/CD19-depleted stem cell transplant. These receptors all come from a boy in the first two years of life who had a stem cell transplant for SCID, so the T cells may come from the graft donor. Each CDR3 is given with its conserved first and last residue. The order of the fields is CDR3 length, V gene, clone size, D gene, J gene, CDR3 DNA, CDR3 protein. A D gene is named only where the DNA matches it firmly. Some rows have no size entry. The others give once, few or many, or a class for an expanded clone.

CDR3 length: 12; V gene: TRBV12-3/TRBV12-4; clone size: many; D gene: NA; J gene: TRBJ2-2; CDR3 DNA: TGTGCCAGCAGTAAGAGAACCGGGGAGCTGTTTTTT; CDR3 protein: CASSKRTGELFF
CDR3 length: 14; V gene: TRBV25-1; clone size: NA; D gene: TRBD1; J gene: TRBJ1-2; CDR3 DNA: TGTGCCAGCAGTGAAGCTGGACAGGGCTATGGCTACACCTTC; CDR3 protein: CASSEAGQGYGYTF
CDR3 length: 16; V gene: TRBV7-8; clone size: NA; D gene: NA; J gene: TRBJ2-3; CDR3 DNA: TGTGCCAGCAGCTTAGAGGCGGGGATAGGGACAGATACGCAGTATTTT; CDR3 protein: CASSLEAGIGTDTQYF
CDR3 length: 14; V gene: TRBV5-5; clone size: once; D gene: NA; J gene: TRBJ2-4; CDR3 DNA: TGTGCCAGCAGCGGGCTCGGGGTTCCGGGCATTCAGTACTTC; CDR3 protein: CASSGLGVPGIQYF
CDR3 length: 11; V gene: TRBV29-1; clone size: few; D gene: NA; J gene: TRBJ2-2; CDR3 DNA: TGCAGCGGACAGTACTCCGGGGAGCTGTTTTTT; CDR3 protein: CSGQYSGELFF
CDR3 length: 12; V gene: TRBV29-1; clone size: NA; D gene: NA; J gene: TRBJ1-1; CDR3 DNA: TGCAGTGCTGATGGGCTTGACCCAGAAGCTTTCTTT; CDR3 protein: CSADGLDPEAFF
CDR3 length: 15; V gene: TRBV12-3/TRBV12-4; clone size: few; D gene: TRBD1; J gene: TRBJ1-4; CDR3 DNA: TGTGCCAGCAGTCCAACGGACAGGCCGGCGAAAAAACTGTTTTTT; CDR3 protein: CASSPTDRPAKKLFF
CDR3 length: 17; V gene: TRBV6-2/TRBV6-3; clone size: few; D gene: TRBD2; J gene: TRBJ2-1; CDR3 DNA: TGTGCCAGCAGTTACTCGATAGCGGGGGGGCCCCGAGATGAGCAGTTCTTC; CDR3 protein: CASSYSIAGGPRDEQFF
CDR3 length: 15; V gene: TRBV20-1; clone size: NA; D gene: NA; J gene: TRBJ1-1; CDR3 DNA: TGCAGTGCTAGAGGGCGGAAATACCGGAACGCTGAAGCTTTCTTT; CDR3 protein: CSARGRKYRNAEAFF
CDR3 length: 13; V gene: TRBV12-3/TRBV12-4; clone size: NA; D gene: NA; J gene: TRBJ1-5; CDR3 DNA: TGTGCCAGCAGTTTAGGCCAATATCAGCCCCAGCATTTT; CDR3 protein: CASSLGQYQPQHF
CDR3 length: 14; V gene: TRBV7-8; clone size: many; D gene: NA; J gene: TRBJ2-3; CDR3 DNA: TGTGCCAGCAGCTATCTGACAACCACAGATACGCAGTATTTT; CDR3 protein: CASSYLTTTDTQYF
CDR3 length: 18; V gene: TRBV20-1; clone size: few; D gene: NA; J gene: TRBJ2-7; CDR3 DNA: TGCAGTGCTAGAGATCCAAGGCGGGCGGGGATCCCCTCCTACGAGCAGTACTTC; CDR3 protein: CSARDPRRAGIPSYEQYF
CDR3 length: 15; V gene: TRBV5-1; clone size: few; D gene: NA; J gene: TRBJ2-7; CDR3 DNA: TGCGCCAGCAGCTTGTCGGGACGGGGCGCCTACGAGCAGTACTTC; CDR3 protein: CASSLSGRGAYEQYF
CDR3 length: 16; V gene: TRBV11-1; clone size: NA; D gene: NA; J gene: TRBJ1-1; CDR3 DNA: TGTGCCAGCAGCCGCGCCCGAGGGGCCTTGAACACTGAAGCTTTCTTT; CDR3 protein: CASSRARGALNTEAFF
CDR3 length: 15; V gene: TRBV11-2; clone size: few; D gene: NA; J gene: TRBJ1-1; CDR3 DNA: TGTGCCAGCAGCTTAGGCGGCGGGTTAGGCACTGAAGCTTTCTTT; CDR3 protein: CASSLGGGLGTEAFF
CDR3 length: 15; V gene: TRBV7-9; clone size: NA; D gene: NA; J gene: TRBJ2-3; CDR3 DNA: TGTGCCAGCAGCCCGACCCCCGGGGGAGCAGATACGCAGTATTTT; CDR3 protein: CASSPTPGGADTQYF
CDR3 length: 12; V gene: TRBV4-2; clone size: NA; D gene: NA; J gene: TRBJ1-1; CDR3 DNA: TGTGCCAGCAGCCAAGAGGGGATGGAAGCTTTCTTT; CDR3 protein: CASSQEGMEAFF